Following are 22 T cell receptor beta chains from one sample sequenced in a study of CD8 T cells in Susac syndrome. After extraction with the RNeasy kit, roughly 0.5 to 1 ug of the RNA was reverse transcribed using random hexamers. TCRdb recomputed calls from the immunoSEQ multiplex PCR reads with MiXCR, one row per CDR3 protein. The sample contains 160,000 or so distinct CDR3 sequences, around 95% of which appear only once. The sequencing input was CD8+ T cells from PBMCs. These receptor sequences come from a human donor with multiple sclerosis.

The CDR3 DNA sequence: TGTGCCAGCAGCTTAGGACAGGGTGGCCGAACGGGAACTGAAGCTTTCTTT. This gives the protein CASSLGQGGRTGTEAFF. The genes are TRBV11-2 and TRBJ1-1; 7 nucleotides agree with TRBD1. Trimming cost V 1 base and J 5 bases; bases outside gene matches: 13. Germline lookup yields CDR1 SGHAT and CDR2 FQNNGV. The CDR3 has 17 amino acids.

This sequence joins TRBV29-1 and TRBJ1-2; 7 positions agree with TRBD1. The CDR3 runs to 14 residues. CDR1 is SQVTM and CDR2 is ANQGSEA in the germline V gene. V shed 7 bases and J 2 bases; nucleotides not matched to a gene: 10. CDR3 in DNA: TGCAGCGCCGAGACAGGGAGACCCAACTATGGCTACACCTTC. Protein sequence: CSAETGRPNYGYTF.

This chain links TRBV7-9 with TRBJ2-7; the D call may be TRBD1 or TRBD2 (5 bases each). The CDR3 runs to 14 residues. V was trimmed by 5 bases and J by 4 bases, leaving 15 bases between them. Germline CDR1 SEHNR, CDR2 FQNEAQ (reference sequence). The CDR3 DNA follows: TGTGCCAGCAGCGGCAGGGACGGCAAATACGAGCAGTACTTC. It yields the protein CASSGRDGKYEQYF.

The J gene is TRBJ2-5, the V gene TRBV7-9; D ambiguous. The germline V gene encodes CDR1 SEHNR and CDR2 FQNEAQ (reference sequence). Trimming removed 0 bases from V and 4 bases from J, with 12 bases in between. The CDR3 loop spans 15 amino acids. The CDR3 reads CASSLALRAAETQYF. The CDR3 bases are TGTGCCAGCAGCTTAGCGCTTCGGGCAGCAGAGACCCAGTACTTC.

The rearrangement links TRBV18 to TRBJ2-7; maybe TRBD1 (6 bases). This CDR3 is 17 amino acids long. Germline V gene sequence: CDR1 KGHSH, CDR2 LQKENI. The ends were cut back, 5 bases at V and 2 bases at J, with 22 bases in the middle. For the CDR3, the DNA is TGTGCCAGCTCATCCACTAGAGACACAGGGTTTCCCTACGAGCAGTACTTC. It is translated as CASSSTRDTGFPYEQYF. The full variable domain, rest sourced from reference TRBV18 and TRBJ2-7, is NAGVMQNPRHLVRRRGQEARLRCSPMKGHSHVYWYRQLPEEGLKFMVYLQKENIIDESGMPKERFSAEFPKEGPSILRIQQVVRGDSAAYFCASSSTRDTGFPYEQYFGPGTRLTVT.

This clonotype has only one observation. The chain has TRBV19 and TRBJ1-1; unclear D gene. Germline V gene data show CDR1 as LNHDA and CDR2 as SQIVND (reference sequence). Trimming removed 6 bases at V and 2 bases at J, with 7 bases between. The CDR3 loop spans 12 amino acids. CDR3 bases: TGTGCCAGTAGAACAACCAACACTGAAGCTTTCTTT. As protein: CASRTTNTEAFF.

This chain uses TRBV7-9 with TRBJ2-3; D remains unclear. Trimming stripped 6 bases from V and 4 bases from J, with 5 bases between. The CDR3 is 11 amino acids. The germline V gene has CDR1 SEHNR and CDR2 FQNEAQ (reference sequence). This CDR3 is CASSRPDTQYF. CDR3 coding DNA: TGTGCCAGCAGTCGCCCAGATACGCAGTATTTT.

The rearrangement joins TRBV5-6 to TRBJ2-7; D is uncertain. Germline V gene data show CDR1 as SGHDT and CDR2 as YYEEEE. CDR3 size: 11 residues. With 5 bases removed from V and 2 bases from J, the gap between germline ends came to 5 bases. The DNA for the CDR3 is TGTGCCAGCAGTACCCCCTACGAGCAGTACTTC. It codes for CASSTPYEQYF.

The V call is TRBV27, the J call TRBJ1-5; no clear D. Germline V gene data show CDR1 as MNHEY and CDR2 as SMNVEV (reference sequence). The CDR3 is 15 residues long. Trimming cost V 3 bases and J 0 bases, with 9 bases left between them. The CDR3 nucleotides read TGTGCCAGCAGTTTTCTGGGAAATAGCAATCAGCCCCAGCATTTT. Its protein is CASSFLGNSNQPQHF.

Comments on this clonotype: A junction end diverges from the germline sequence, so it may reflect a read error. The chain employs TRBV30 and TRBJ1-5; D is uncertain. Germline V lookup: CDR1 GTSNPN, CDR2 SVGIG (reference sequence). The CDR3 runs to 11 residues. In DNA form, the CDR3 reads TGCGACTACCCTCGCGGCCAGCCCCAGCATTTT. Translating gives CDYPRGQPQHF.

The chain links TRBV29-1 to TRBJ2-3; TRBD2 aligns across 8 bases. The CDR3 totals 14 residues. Trimming removed 4 bases from V and 3 bases from J; junction bases left unmatched: 6. Germline V gives CDR1 SQVTM, CDR2 ANQGSEA. This CDR3 reads CSVATGTRTDTQYF. The CDR3 DNA sequence: TGCAGCGTTGCTACCGGGACTAGAACAGATACGCAGTATTTT.

The rearrangement links TRBV10-3 to TRBJ2-5; 7 bases are a match to TRBD2. The CDR3 is made up of 14 amino acids. V lost 2 bases to trimming and J lost 3 bases; unmatched junction nucleotides: 3. Germline-derived CDR1 and CDR2 are ENHRY and SYGVKD. The CDR3 here is CAISEREGKETQYF. CDR3 in DNA: TGTGCCATCAGTGAGAGGGAGGGCAAAGAGACCCAGTACTTC.

The rearrangement uses TRBV12-3 or TRBV12-4 and TRBJ2-5; a weak D match, TRBD1 (5 bases). Trimming cost V 3 bases and J 2 bases, with 16 bases left between them. This CDR3 has 16 amino acids. The CDR3 loop is CASSFAAAGPQETQYF. The CDR3 coding sequence is TGTGCCAGCAGTTTCGCGGCGGCAGGGCCACAAGAGACCCAGTACTTC.

This sequence joins TRBV24-1 and TRBJ1-1; a weak D match, TRBD1 (6 bases). Germline V gene data show CDR1 as KGHDR and CDR2 as SFDVKD. V lost 7 bases to trimming and J lost 8 bases, with 7 bases between them. CDR3 length: 10 residues. The CDR3 region has the DNA TGTGCCACCAGCCAGGGGGAAGCTTTCTTT. Protein sequence: CATSQGEAFF.

The genes are TRBV6-6 and TRBJ1-4, with 7 nucleotides matching TRBD1. V shed 10 bases, J shed 5 bases, and the junction held 13 bases outside the gene matches. Germline values: CDR1 MNHNY, CDR2 SVGAGI (reference sequence). The CDR3 spans 15 residues. CDR3 protein: CATRGTGEGNEKLFF. The CDR3 nucleotides are TGTGCCACCAGGGGTACAGGGGAGGGCAATGAAAAACTGTTTTTT.

The chain links TRBV12-3 or TRBV12-4 to TRBJ1-1; the D gene is possibly TRBD1 (6 bases). This CDR3 is built from 12 residues. With 5 bases removed from V and 6 bases from J, the gap between germline ends came to 10 bases. CDR3 in amino acids: CASSTGSAEAFF. The CDR3 DNA reads TGTGCCAGCAGTACAGGGTCGGCTGAAGCTTTCTTT.

This clonotype was counted at least ten times. The chain links TRBV4-1 to TRBJ2-3, with D tentatively TRBD2 (5 bases). CDR1 is MGHRA and CDR2 is YSYEKL in the germline V gene. V was pared by 4 bases and J by 3 bases, with 8 bases between. The CDR3 is 13 residues long. The CDR3 loop reads CASSPPGTDTQYF. The CDR3 DNA is TGCGCCAGCAGCCCCCCGGGGACAGATACGCAGTATTTT.

This chain connects TRBV4-3 to TRBJ2-1, with D possibly TRBD2 on 6 matching bases. Per the germline V gene, CDR1 is LGHNA and CDR2 is YSLEER. Trimming took off 0 bases at V and 9 bases at J, with 6 bases between the two ends. The CDR3 totals 12 residues. CDR3 loop: CASSQEEGEQFF. DNA of the CDR3: TGCGCCAGCAGCCAAGAGGAGGGTGAGCAGTTCTTC.

The V gene is TRBV24-1, the J gene TRBJ2-6, with 7 bases aligning to TRBD1. Germline assignment: CDR1 KGHDR and CDR2 SFDVKD. This CDR3 has 15 residues. V dropped 11 bases and J dropped 0; count of bases not matched to a gene: 6. The CDR3 sequence is CAKGTVPSGANVLTF. Here the CDR3 DNA reads TGTGCCAAAGGGACAGTCCCCTCTGGGGCCAACGTCCTGACTTTC.

The chain joins TRBV20-1 to TRBJ2-7; D is perhaps TRBD1 or TRBD2 (5 bases each). With 0 bases removed from V and 0 bases from J, the gap between germline ends came to 12 bases. Germline V gives CDR1 DFQATT, CDR2 SNEGSKA (reference sequence). The CDR3 runs to 15 residues. The CDR3 sequence is CSARDRDGSSYEQYF. The CDR3, as DNA: TGCAGTGCTAGAGACCGGGACGGAAGCTCCTACGAGCAGTACTTC.

V gene TRBV6-2 or TRBV6-3 combines with J gene TRBJ2-7; D is uncertain. CDR3 size: 15 residues. Germline V gene data show CDR1 as MNHEY and CDR2 as SVGEGT. Trimming stripped 0 bases from V and 1 base from J, with 10 bases between. The CDR3 loop reads CASSYSKAVSYEQYF. CDR3 coding DNA: TGTGCCAGCAGTTACTCAAAGGCCGTTTCCTACGAGCAGTACTTC.

This clonotype was detected once. This sequence joins TRBV7-2 and TRBJ1-2, with a weak D call TRBD1 (5 bases). V was pared by 5 bases and J by 7 bases, with 23 bases between. From germline, CDR1 is SGHTA and CDR2 FQGNSA. The CDR3 runs to 16 residues. DNA of the CDR3: TGTGCCAGCAGCCCCCCGGGGGAGGGGTTCTCTGGTGGCTACACCTTC. Amino acid sequence: CASSPPGEGFSGGYTF. The whole variable domain, remainder taken from reference TRBV7-2 and TRBJ1-2, is GAGVSQSPSNKVTEKGKDVELRCDPISGHTALYWYRQSLGQGLEFLIYFQGNSAPDKSGLPSDRFSAERTGGSVSTLTIQRTQQEDSAVYLCASSPPGEGFSGGYTFGSGTRLTVV.